These 22 T cell receptor beta chains originate from one sample sequenced in a study of Ad26.COV2.S vaccination and SARS-CoV-2 variants. Using immunoSEQ multiplex PCR, the repertoire was profiled, and TCRdb retains in-frame clones only, with some absent. The sample has 150,000 to 200,000 clones; approximately 88% are singletons. Source: peripheral blood, taken after recovery from COVID-19. Source of these receptors: a human donor who had recovered from COVID-19.

J is TRBJ2-2 and V is TRBV12-5; 13 bases are shared with TRBD2. With 2 bases clipped from V and 5 bases from J, the junction kept 8 bases outside the gene matches. Germline assignment: CDR1 LGHNT and CDR2 FRNRAP. The CDR3 length is 18 residues. CDR3 protein: CASGLLGLAGWGTGELFF. CDR3 DNA sequence: TGTGCTAGTGGTTTGTTGGGACTAGCGGGATGGGGTACCGGGGAGCTGTTTTTT.

This chain links TRBV10-2 with TRBJ2-5, with TRBD1 matching 9 bases. V shed 4 bases, J shed 2 bases, and the junction held 8 bases outside the gene matches. The germline gives CDR1 WSHSY, CDR2 SAAADI. The CDR3 length is 16 residues. CDR3: CASSGQGVPRQETQYF. CDR3 sequence (DNA): TGCGCCAGCAGTGGACAGGGGGTGCCGCGGCAAGAGACCCAGTACTTC.

In DNA form, the CDR3 reads TGTGCCAGCTCGTTAATACGACAGTCCCTGGGTAATGAAAAACTGTTTTTT. Residues: CASSLIRQSLGNEKLFF. The chain joins TRBV18 to TRBJ1-4, with D tentatively TRBD1 (5 bases). The germline V gene has CDR1 KGHSH and CDR2 LQKENI. V dropped 6 bases and J dropped 4 bases, with 21 bases sitting between them. The CDR3 length is 17 residues.

The rearrangement links TRBV20-1 to TRBJ1-2, with D unclear. The CDR3 has 12 amino acids. V gave up 3 bases and J gave up 6 bases, with 11 bases separating them. Per the germline V gene, CDR1 is DFQATT and CDR2 is SNEGSKA (reference sequence). The CDR3 coding sequence is TGCAGTGCTAGTTCCGTTGCGGATGGCTACACCTTC. Translated, it gives CSASSVADGYTF.

This clone turned up a few times. CDR3 amino acids: CASSSGQGEVYGYTF. The DNA of the CDR3 is TGCGCCAGCAGCTCTGGACAGGGGGAAGTATATGGCTACACCTTC. V and J are TRBV5-1 and TRBJ1-2; TRBD1 matches 10 bases. This CDR3 contains 15 residues. Germline loops: CDR1 SGHRS, CDR2 YFSETQ. The J segment lost 5 bases and the V segment lost 3 bases, leaving 7 bases of the junction unmatched.

CDR3: CASSPRASGTDTQYF. CDR3 nucleotides: TGTGCCAGCAGCCCCCGAGCTAGCGGCACAGATACGCAGTATTTT. The chain couples TRBV7-8 to TRBJ2-3, with D possibly TRBD2 on 6 matching bases. The CDR3 has 15 amino acids. V was shortened by 5 bases and J by 1 base, with 13 bases between the two germline ends. CDR1 is SGHVS, CDR2 FQNEAQ, per germline.

The genes are TRBV5-5 and TRBJ1-2, with TRBD1 matching over 8 bases. This CDR3 comprises 14 residues. Germline V CDR1 and CDR2: SGHKS, YYEKEE (reference sequence). The V gene end was trimmed by 4 bases and the J gene end by 2 bases; junction bases not matched to a gene: 4. CDR3 DNA sequence: TGTGCCAGCAGCCAACAGGGGGTGAACTATGGCTACACCTTC. Protein: CASSQQGVNYGYTF.

V and J are TRBV6-5 and TRBJ2-3; possible D gene TRBD1, 6 bases. The V and J ends lost 6 bases and 0 bases respectively, with 13 bases between them. The CDR3 is made up of 15 amino acids. Germline assignment: CDR1 MNHEY and CDR2 SVGAGI. CDR3 sequence reads: CASRYRVPSTDTQYF. CDR3 in DNA: TGTGCCAGCAGGTACAGGGTCCCTAGCACAGATACGCAGTATTTT.

The chain links TRBV5-4 to TRBJ2-5, with TRBD2 matching over 10 bases. J was trimmed by 0 bases and V by 1 base; bases with no gene match: 0. Germline CDR1 SGHNT, CDR2 YYREEE (reference sequence). The CDR3 is 15 amino acids. CDR3 sequence reads: CASSLSGRDQETQYF. The CDR3 DNA is TGTGCCAGCAGCTTGAGCGGGAGGGACCAAGAGACCCAGTACTTC.

The chain links TRBV30 to TRBJ2-7; 8 bases line up with TRBD1. J was trimmed by 2 bases and V by 8 bases; bases with no gene match: 5. The CDR3 consists of 12 residues. Germline V gene sequence: CDR1 GTSNPN, CDR2 SVGIG (reference sequence). CDR3: CARRQGPYEQYF. As DNA, the CDR3 is TGTGCCCGGCGACAGGGGCCCTACGAGCAGTACTTC.

The chain couples TRBV6-6 to TRBJ1-5; TRBD1 matches at 11 bases. V trimming: 4 bases; J trimming: 6 bases; junction bases outside the gene matches: 8. The V gene's germline CDR1 is MNHNY and CDR2 SVGAGI (reference sequence). This CDR3 region has 16 residues. CDR3 residues: CASSSFAGTGGQPQHF. CDR3 DNA sequence: TGTGCCAGCAGTTCCTTTGCCGGGACAGGGGGTCAGCCCCAGCATTTT.

This clone was recorded only once. The rearrangement uses TRBV3-1 (or the pseudogene TRBV3-2) and TRBJ2-3, with 10 bases fitting TRBD2. The germline CDR1 and CDR2 sequences are LGHDT and YNNKEL (reference sequence). CDR3 length: 15 residues. With V trimmed by 3 bases and J by 3 bases, 3 bases remained unmatched. The CDR3 coding sequence is TGTGCCAGCAGCCACCCAGCGGGGGGGACAGATACGCAGTATTTT. Translated, it gives CASSHPAGGTDTQYF.

This chain uses TRBV27 with TRBJ2-6, with D perhaps TRBD2 (5 bases). Between the trimmed V and J ends, which lost 1 base and 2 bases, there was a span of 18 bases. Germline CDR1 and CDR2: MNHEY and SMNVEV (reference sequence). CDR3 length equals 19 residues. CDR3 amino acids: CASSLFSTGISPGANVLTF. CDR3 DNA: TGTGCCAGCAGTTTATTCTCGACGGGAATCTCCCCTGGGGCCAACGTCCTGACTTTC.

This clone has a single count. V is TRBV12-2 and J is TRBJ2-5; the table's D call TRBD2 went unverified against the DNA. TRBV12-2 constitutes a pseudogene. This CDR3 has 15 residues. CDR3 protein: CASRPGFRQEETQYF. CDR3 sequence (DNA): TGTGCAAGTCGCCCTGGTTTTCGCCAAGAGGAGACCCAGTACTTC.

The V call is TRBV7-9, the J call TRBJ2-5, with D possibly TRBD2 on 5 matching bases. The CDR3 has 14 residues. Germline values: CDR1 SEHNR, CDR2 FQNEAQ (reference sequence). Trimming shortened V by 6 bases and J by 5 bases, and 16 bases separated the two germline ends. CDR3 DNA: TGTGCCAGCAGTTTCGACGCGACGGGGGAGACCCAGTACTTC. As protein: CASSFDATGETQYF.

The rearrangement joins TRBV19 to TRBJ2-7, with D possibly being TRBD2 (5 bases). CDR1 is LNHDA and CDR2 is SQIVND in the germline V gene (reference sequence). The CDR3 is 15 amino acids. V lost 3 bases and J 7 bases, leaving 19 bases between the germline ends. In DNA form, the CDR3 reads TGTGCCAGTAGTATCGAAGGAGGCCCCCAGGAAGAGCAGTACTTC. This encodes CASSIEGGPQEEQYF.

V is TRBV5-1 and J is TRBJ1-6; the match to TRBD1 covers 7 bases. Losses at the gene ends were 9 bases for V and 9 bases for J; bases not matched to a gene: 9. Germline V CDR1 and CDR2: SGHRS, YFSETQ. The CDR3 runs to 13 residues. Here the CDR3 reads CANVQGWGSPLHF. CDR3 bases: TGCGCCAACGTACAGGGGTGGGGTTCACCCCTCCACTTT.

The chain's CDR3 is CASSPRRGSFYEQYF. CDR3 bases: TGTGCCAGCAGCCCAAGGCGGGGGTCTTTCTACGAGCAGTACTTC. The V gene is TRBV7-8, the J gene TRBJ2-7; 7 nucleotides line up with TRBD2. This CDR3 is built from 15 residues. The J segment lost 3 bases and the V segment lost 5 bases, leaving 10 bases of the junction unmatched. Germline-derived CDR1 and CDR2 are SGHVS and FQNEAQ. Using reference TRBV7-8 and TRBJ2-7 for the parts outside the CDR3, the full variable domain is GAGVSQSPRYKVAKRGQDVALRCDPISGHVSLFWYQQALGQGPEFLTYFQNEAQLDKSGLPSDRFFAERPEGSVSTLKIQRTQQEDSAVYLCASSPRRGSFYEQYFGPGTRLTVT.

The V call is TRBV11-2, the J call TRBJ2-1, with D perhaps given as TRBD1 or TRBD2 (5 bases each). The CDR3 totals 13 residues. Per germline, CDR1 SGHAT and CDR2 FQNNGV. V lost 3 bases and J lost 9, with 12 bases in between. The CDR3 sequence is CASSLGRWIEQFF. The CDR3 coding sequence is TGTGCCAGCAGCTTGGGACGGTGGATTGAGCAGTTCTTC. The variable domain in full, with the rest retrieved from reference TRBV11-2 and TRBJ2-1, is EAGVAQSPRYKIIEKRQSVAFWCNPISGHATLYWYQQILGQGPKLLIQFQNNGVVDDSQLPKDRFSAERLKGVDSTLKIQPAKLEDSAVYLCASSLGRWIEQFFGPGTRLTVL.

Only one count was recorded for this clone. The rearrangement joins TRBV5-1 to TRBJ2-1; 9 bases map to TRBD2. The CDR3 runs 15 residues. The V segment lost 0 bases and the J segment 4 bases; nucleotides outside the gene matches: 2. Germline V gives CDR1 SGHRS, CDR2 YFSETQ. The CDR3 coding sequence is TGCGCCAGCAGCTTGGGGACTAGCGAATACAATGAGCAGTTCTTC. Protein: CASSLGTSEYNEQFF.

The rearrangement joins TRBV6-2 or TRBV6-3 to TRBJ2-7; 7 nucleotides match TRBD1. The trim removed 2 bases at V and 4 bases at J, leaving 5 bases unmatched. This CDR3 comprises 14 residues. Germline V CDR1 and CDR2: MNHEY, SVGEGT. CDR3 in DNA: TGTGCCAGCAGTTACAGTTACAGGGGATACGAGCAGTACTTC. It encodes CASSYSYRGYEQYF.

This chain connects TRBV3-1 (or the pseudogene TRBV3-2) to TRBJ2-5; D is tentatively TRBD1 or TRBD2 (5 bases each). V dropped 3 bases and J dropped 3 bases, with 17 bases sitting between them. This CDR3 contains 16 residues. CDR1 and CDR2 (germline): LGHDT, YNNKEL (reference sequence). CDR3: CASSHDPGAKKETQYF. The CDR3 region has the DNA TGTGCCAGCAGCCACGACCCCGGGGCGAAAAAAGAGACCCAGTACTTC.